These 21 T cell receptor beta chains were all obtained from the same sample, sequenced in a study of blood T cell repertoires in COVID-19. Assay used: immunoSEQ multiplex PCR; TCRdb lists only in-frame clones, some missing. The repertoire holds 210,000 or so clones, with about 86% as singletons. The material sequenced was peripheral blood. The receptors shown here come from a man between 45 and 60 years old with active or convalescent COVID-19.

This rearrangement joins TRBV9 to TRBJ1-3; D remains unclear. The CDR3 covers 15 residues. Germline CDR1 SGDLS, CDR2 YYNGEE. V dropped 0 bases and J dropped 4 bases, with 11 bases sitting between them. DNA for the CDR3: TGTGCCAGCAGCGTAGATCCTCAGGCGGGAAACACCATATATTTT. This sequence encodes CASSVDPQAGNTIYF.

This sequence joins TRBV28 and TRBJ1-2; D is uncertain. The germline V and J ends were trimmed by 3 bases and 8 bases, with 10 bases remaining between them. CDR3 size: 12 residues. The germline V gene encodes CDR1 MDHEN and CDR2 SYDVKM. The CDR3: CASSLLSGGYTF. The CDR3 region has the DNA TGTGCCAGCAGTTTGTTGTCGGGGGGCTACACCTTC.

As concerns this clone: The DNA is left out, because the CDR3 cannot be placed on it with certainty; the CDR3 is given as TCRdb lists it. The chain has TRBV20-1 and TRBJ1-2; the table's D call, TRBD1, was not checked against the DNA. The CDR3 is 14 amino acids in total, end residues counted. CDR1 is DFQATT and CDR2 is SNEGSKA in the germline V gene (reference sequence). CDR3: CSASPPGQYFGYTF.

This sequence joins TRBV15 and TRBJ2-5, with 10 bases fitting TRBD1. V was clipped by 1 base and J by 4 bases; unmatched bases: 3. Germline lookup yields CDR1 LNHNV and CDR2 YYDKDF (reference sequence). The CDR3 is 15 amino acids. CDR3 residues: CATSRGTGGGETQYF. DNA of the CDR3: TGTGCCACCAGCAGAGGGACAGGGGGTGGAGAGACCCAGTACTTC.

This clone has a single count. V and J are TRBV6-6 and TRBJ1-1; TRBD1 matches at 8 bases. CDR3 length: 12 amino acids. The ends lost 6 bases at V and 5 bases at J; junction bases unmatched: 2. The germline V gene encodes CDR1 MNHNY and CDR2 SVGAGI (reference sequence). CDR3: CASSRQGTEAFF. CDR3 nucleotides: TGTGCCAGCAGCCGACAGGGGACTGAAGCTTTCTTT.

The chain couples TRBV5-4 to TRBJ1-2; D is perhaps TRBD1 (5 bases). There are 14 residues in the CDR3. Germline lookup yields CDR1 SGHNT and CDR2 YYREEE (reference sequence). V was trimmed by 5 bases and J by 8 bases, leaving 19 bases between them. CDR3 nucleotides: TGTGCCAGCAGGACCTTGGGGCCCTTGGGAGGCTACACCTTC. This codes for CASRTLGPLGGYTF.

This clone was seen only once. The chain is built from TRBV29-1 and TRBJ1-1; D is undetermined. The CDR3 length is 10 residues. V gave up 6 bases and J gave up 9 bases, with 11 bases separating them. Germline loops: CDR1 SQVTM, CDR2 ANQGSEA. This CDR3 is CSVATTKAFF. The CDR3 DNA follows: TGCAGCGTCGCGACAACCAAAGCTTTCTTT.

Worth noting for this clone: Mismatch with germline at one junction end may stem from a read error. The V and J genes are TRBV5-5 and TRBJ2-2; perhaps TRBD2 as D (5 bases). This CDR3 has 13 amino acids. The germline V gene encodes CDR1 SGHKS and CDR2 YYEKEE (reference sequence). CDR3 amino acids: CASSSDGHRGAVF. CDR3 sequence (DNA): TGTGCCAGCAGCTCGGACGGGCACCGGGGAGCTGTTTTT.

The chain combines TRBV7-6 with TRBJ2-2; D is perhaps TRBD1 (6 bases). The CDR3 runs to 16 residues. Germline V gene lookup returns CDR1 SGHVS and CDR2 FNYEAQ. V was clipped by 4 bases and J by 4 bases, with 16 bases between them. CDR3 sequence (DNA): TGTGCCAGCAGCTCCTACGGGGACACCCTCACCGGGGAGCTGTTTTTT. Residues: CASSSYGDTLTGELFF. Using reference TRBV7-6 and TRBJ2-2 for the parts outside the CDR3, the full variable domain is GAGVSQSPRYKVTKRGQDVALRCDPISGHVSLYWYRQALGQGPEFLTYFNYEAQQDKSGLPNDRFSAERPEGSISTLTIQRTEQRDSAMYRCASSSYGDTLTGELFFGEGSRLTVL.

The chain is built from TRBV19 and TRBJ2-7, with 10 positions matching TRBD2. With 5 bases clipped from V and 6 bases from J, the junction kept 10 bases outside the gene matches. Germline lookup yields CDR1 LNHDA and CDR2 SQIVND (reference sequence). This CDR3 comprises 15 residues. The CDR3 here is CASSQTSGRLLEQYF. In nucleotides, the CDR3 is TGTGCCAGTAGTCAGACTAGCGGGCGGCTTCTCGAGCAGTACTTC.

The rearrangement joins TRBV9 to TRBJ2-7, with TRBD2 as a possible D gene (5 bases). CDR3 length: 15 amino acids. Germline CDR1 and CDR2: SGDLS and YYNGEE. The V and J ends lost 4 bases and 4 bases respectively, with 18 bases between them. CDR3 sequence: CASSYGGEGRYEQYF. In nucleotides, the CDR3 is TGTGCCAGCAGCTACGGAGGCGAGGGTCGGTACGAGCAGTACTTC.

This rearrangement joins TRBV15 to TRBJ2-1; weak D call: TRBD2 (6 bases). The V end lost 3 bases, the J end lost 4 bases, and 13 bases lay between the germline ends. The CDR3 is 15 residues long. Germline CDR1 is LNHNV and CDR2 is YYDKDF (reference sequence). CDR3 sequence reads: CATSRDGTLYNEQFF. The CDR3 coding sequence is TGTGCCACCAGCAGGGACGGGACTCTTTACAATGAGCAGTTCTTC.

This clone was seen once. V and J are TRBV10-3 and TRBJ1-4, with 11 nucleotides matching TRBD1. Germline trimming cut 6 bases from V and 8 bases from J; bases unmatched to any gene: 2. Germline lookup yields CDR1 ENHRY and CDR2 SYGVKD. There are 13 residues in the CDR3. The CDR3 spells CAIRGQGGEKLFF. CDR3 bases: TGTGCCATCAGGGGACAGGGGGGCGAAAAACTGTTTTTT.

This clone was recorded once. J is TRBJ2-2 and V is TRBV19, with D uncertain. Germline values: CDR1 LNHDA, CDR2 SQIVND (reference sequence). The CDR3 consists of 14 residues. V was cut by 3 bases and J by 4 bases, with 9 bases left in between. CDR3 coding DNA: TGTGCCAGTAGTATCGGTGACACCACCGGGGAGCTGTTTTTT. This sequence encodes CASSIGDTTGELFF.

The chain carries TRBV5-6 and TRBJ2-7; 10 nucleotides align to TRBD2. Germline trimming cut 0 bases from V and 6 bases from J; bases unmatched to any gene: 6. Germline V gene lookup returns CDR1 SGHDT and CDR2 YYEEEE. The CDR3 spans 15 residues. CDR3 DNA sequence: TGTGCCAGCAGCTTGGATTCTAGCGGGAGATTCGAGCAGTACTTC. Its protein product is CASSLDSSGRFEQYF.

This chain joins TRBV3-1 (or the pseudogene TRBV3-2) and TRBJ1-2; 8 positions match TRBD1. CDR1 is LGHDT and CDR2 is YNNKEL in the germline V gene (reference sequence). The V gene end was trimmed by 0 bases and the J gene end by 3 bases; junction bases not matched to a gene: 6. CDR3 length: 16 residues. This CDR3 reads CASSQDSGQGYYGYTF. The DNA for the CDR3 is TGTGCCAGCAGCCAAGACTCCGGACAGGGATACTATGGCTACACCTTC.

The J gene is TRBJ1-1, the V gene TRBV5-1; TRBD1 matches at 9 bases. The CDR3 totals 13 residues. Germline V CDR1 and CDR2: SGHRS, YFSETQ. J gave up 4 bases and V 5 bases, and 3 bases lay outside the gene matches. This CDR3 is CASRTGGATEAFF. Here the CDR3 DNA reads TGCGCCAGCAGGACAGGGGGAGCCACTGAAGCTTTCTTT. The entire variable domain, with the rest obtained from reference TRBV5-1 and TRBJ1-1, is as follows: KAGVTQTPRYLIKTRGQQVTLSCSPISGHRSVSWYQQTPGQGLQFLFEYFSETQRNKGNFPGRFSGRQFSNSRSEMNVSTLELGDSALYLCASRTGGATEAFFGQGTRLTVV.

The chain couples TRBV10-3 to TRBJ2-7; 10 bases fit TRBD2. CDR1 and CDR2 from the germline V gene are ENHRY and SYGVKD. The junction had 6 bases not matched to a gene; V was cut back by 7 bases and J by 9 bases. This CDR3 region has 12 residues. CDR3 protein: CAIILAGAWQYF. CDR3 in DNA: TGTGCCATCATCCTAGCGGGGGCTTGGCAGTACTTC.

The chain carries TRBV5-6 and TRBJ2-5, with D unresolved. The CDR3 sequence is 12 residues long. Trimming left V 1 base short and J 5 bases short, with 6 bases between. Germline CDR1 and CDR2: SGHDT and YYEEEE. The CDR3 DNA is TGTGCCAGCAGCTTGAAGGAGGAGACCCAGTACTTC. Residues: CASSLKEETQYF.

This sequence joins TRBV7-6 and TRBJ1-1, with D possibly TRBD1 on 6 matching bases. Germline CDR1 SGHVS, CDR2 FNYEAQ. CDR3 size: 15 residues. The V gene lost 3 bases and the J gene lost 2 bases, with 13 bases spanning the gap. The CDR3 DNA reads TGTGCCAGCAGCTTGGCCGTAGGGGGAAACACTGAAGCTTTCTTT. Its protein product is CASSLAVGGNTEAFF. Drawing the rest from reference TRBV7-6 and TRBJ1-1, the complete variable domain is GAGVSQSPRYKVTKRGQDVALRCDPISGHVSLYWYRQALGQGPEFLTYFNYEAQQDKSGLPNDRFSAERPEGSISTLTIQRTEQRDSAMYRCASSLAVGGNTEAFFGQGTRLTVV.

The count of this clone is one. This rearrangement joins TRBV24-1 to TRBJ2-3, with 7 bases identical to TRBD2. CDR3 length: 15 amino acids. Trimming took 0 bases from V and 2 from J; bases not matched to a gene: 1. In germline, CDR1 is KGHDR, CDR2 SFDVKD. CDR3 DNA sequence: TGTGCCACCAGTGATTTGAGCGGGAACACAGATACGCAGTATTTT. Its translation: CATSDLSGNTDTQYF.